The 30 T cell receptor beta chains listed next were all sequenced from one sample in a study of control samples from healthy donors and cancer patients. TCRdb's copy holds only in-frame clones and misses some; the assay was immunoSEQ multiplex PCR. The repertoire holds tens of thousands of clones, with roughly 80% as singletons. Material for sequencing was blood. The receptors were sampled from a man in his sixties in good health.

The V and J genes are TRBV29-1 and TRBJ2-2, with D possibly matching TRBD2 (6 bases). In germline, CDR1 is SQVTM, CDR2 ANQGSEA. V was trimmed by 3 bases and J by 6 bases, leaving 11 bases between them. The CDR3 contains 13 residues. The CDR3 reads CSVETSSAGELFF. The CDR3 DNA sequence: TGCAGCGTTGAGACTAGTTCTGCCGGGGAGCTGTTTTTT.

The V and J genes are TRBV7-3 and TRBJ2-1, with 11 nucleotides matching TRBD2. Trimming cost V 2 bases and J 5 bases; bases outside gene matches: 11. Per germline, CDR1 SGHTA and CDR2 FQGTGA. The CDR3 totals 18 residues. CDR3 nucleotide sequence: TGTGCCAGCAGCTTATGGGCTAGCGGGAGGTCTGGGAACAATGAGCAGTTCTTC. It yields the protein CASSLWASGRSGNNEQFF.

The chain links TRBV7-2 to TRBJ1-4, with TRBD1 as a possible D gene (6 bases). CDR3 length: 16 residues. Deletions cut 7 bases from V and 0 bases from J, with 15 bases between. CDR1 SGHTA and CDR2 FQGNSA come from the germline V gene. CDR3 loop: CASTPRGGATNEKLFF. DNA of the CDR3: TGTGCCAGCACCCCAAGAGGGGGAGCAACTAATGAAAAACTGTTTTTT.

The chain couples TRBV11-3 to TRBJ2-1, with 7 bases matching TRBD1. Germline CDR1 SGHNT, CDR2 YENEEA. This CDR3 region has 15 residues. V lost 1 base to trimming and J lost 9 bases; unmatched junction nucleotides: 9. CDR3 bases: TGTGCCAGCAGCTTAGTAACCGGGACAGTAAGTGAGCAGTTCTTC. Its protein is CASSLVTGTVSEQFF.

CDR3 in amino acids: CASSPVLGRSSPLHF. CDR3 coding DNA: TGTGCCAGCAGTCCGGTCCTAGGGCGGAGTTCACCCCTCCACTTT. This chain links TRBV28 with TRBJ1-6; no clear D gene. Trimming pared 5 bases from V and 9 bases from J, leaving 17 bases between. CDR1 MDHEN and CDR2 SYDVKM come from the germline V gene. The CDR3 consists of 15 residues.

This sequence joins TRBV6-5 and TRBJ2-1, with D perhaps matching TRBD2 (5 bases). The CDR3 is 11 amino acids. The germline V gene has CDR1 MNHEY and CDR2 SVGAGI. Trimming cost V 10 bases and J 6 bases, with 10 bases left between them. This chain's CDR3 is CATGRRNEQFF. CDR3 nucleotide sequence: TGTGCCACGGGGAGACGCAATGAGCAGTTCTTC.

In this sample, this clone turned up once. This chain uses TRBV9 with TRBJ1-1; D remains unclear. With 1 base removed from V and 1 base from J, the gap between germline ends came to 8 bases. From germline, CDR1 is SGDLS and CDR2 YYNGEE. The CDR3 is made up of 14 amino acids. The CDR3 coding sequence is TGTGCCAGCAGCGTATTGCAGCAGAACACTGAAGCTTTCTTT. It translates to CASSVLQQNTEAFF.

This clone has just a few counts. The V gene is TRBV7-8, the J gene TRBJ2-7; tentatively, D is TRBD1 (5 bases). The CDR3 runs to 19 residues. From germline, CDR1 is SGHVS and CDR2 FQNEAQ. Trimming left V 2 bases short and J 0 bases short, with 23 bases between. The CDR3 sequence is CASSLSHRGVIRSSYEQYF. The CDR3 nucleotides are TGTGCCAGCAGCTTATCTCATAGGGGTGTGATTCGGAGCTCCTACGAGCAGTACTTC.

This chain connects TRBV15 to TRBJ2-3; D gene unclear. From germline, CDR1 is LNHNV and CDR2 YYDKDF (reference sequence). The CDR3 length is 14 residues. V lost 0 bases, J lost 2 bases, and 6 bases lay in between. The CDR3 sequence is CATSRDPYTDTQYF. The CDR3 DNA is TGTGCCACCAGCAGAGACCCGTACACAGATACGCAGTATTTT.

This clone was detected once. V usage is TRBV19 and J usage is TRBJ2-3, with 8 bases identical to TRBD2. The CDR3 consists of 15 residues. Losses at the gene ends were 4 bases for V and 2 bases for J; bases not matched to a gene: 5. Germline lookup yields CDR1 LNHDA and CDR2 SQIVND (reference sequence). The CDR3 coding sequence is TGTGCCAGTAGTACGGGGGGGCGAGACACAGATACGCAGTATTTT. Protein product: CASSTGGRDTDTQYF.

The rearrangement links TRBV30 to TRBJ1-4, with D perhaps matching TRBD1 (6 bases). Trimming stripped 3 bases from V and 4 bases from J, with 12 bases between. Germline assignment: CDR1 GTSNPN and CDR2 SVGIG (reference sequence). The CDR3 runs to 14 residues. Here the CDR3 DNA reads TGTGCCTGGAGCTTGTCCAGGGGTAATGAAAAACTGTTTTTT. Translation gives CAWSLSRGNEKLFF. The complete variable domain, with remaining parts taken from reference TRBV30 and TRBJ1-4, reads SQTIHQWPATLVQPVGSPLSLECTVEGTSNPNLYWYRQAAGRGLQLLFYSVGIGQISSEVPQNLSASRPQDRQFILSSKKLLLSDSGFYLCAWSLSRGNEKLFFGSGTQLSVL.

The V call is TRBV3-1 (or the pseudogene TRBV3-2), the J call TRBJ1-1; a weak D match, TRBD1 (5 bases). The CDR3 has 12 amino acids. The V gene's germline CDR1 is LGHDT and CDR2 YNNKEL (reference sequence). V dropped 1 base and J dropped 8 bases, with 8 bases sitting between them. In nucleotides, the CDR3 is TGTGCCAGCAGCCAAGCCAGGGCGGAAGCTTTCTTT. It translates to CASSQARAEAFF.

By share, this clone counts as medium-sized. The chain has TRBV29-1 and TRBJ1-2; tentative D call: TRBD1 (6 bases). V was cut by 6 bases and J by 8 bases, with 19 bases left in between. CDR3 size: 13 residues. Germline V lookup: CDR1 SQVTM, CDR2 ANQGSEA. The CDR3 coding sequence is TGCAGCGTCCACCATCGGGGGGCGGGCGGCTACACCTTC. Translated: CSVHHRGAGGYTF.

The chain is built from TRBV18 and TRBJ1-5; maybe TRBD1 (6 bases). Germline CDR1 KGHSH, CDR2 LQKENI. V was clipped by 6 bases and J by 7 bases, with 13 bases between them. CDR3 size: 13 residues. Here the CDR3 DNA reads TGTGCCAGCTCGGACAGTATCGGACAGCCCCAGCATTTT. It yields the protein CASSDSIGQPQHF.

This CDR3 reads CASSPGSGNTIYF. For the CDR3, the DNA is TGTGCCAGCAGTCCAGGGTCTGGAAACACCATATATTTT. This chain links TRBV3-1 (or the pseudogene TRBV3-2) with TRBJ1-3, with a possible D match to TRBD1 (5 bases). CDR1 and CDR2 (germline): LGHDT, YNNKEL (reference sequence). This CDR3 region has 13 residues. Trimming removed 6 bases at V and 1 base at J, with 7 bases between.

The chain has TRBV6-5 and TRBJ1-5, with a possible D match to TRBD1 (6 bases). Trimming removed 6 bases at V and 10 bases at J, with 22 bases between. The CDR3 loop spans 15 amino acids. Germline V CDR1 and CDR2: MNHEY, SVGAGI. The CDR3 spells CASRRTVEGGGPQHF. The DNA for the CDR3 is TGTGCCAGCAGGCGGACGGTAGAAGGGGGGGGACCCCAGCATTTT.

The V call is TRBV6-5, the J call TRBJ1-2; possible D gene TRBD1, 5 bases. The CDR3 spans 14 residues. V was cut by 2 bases and J by 5 bases, with 12 bases left in between. The V gene's germline CDR1 is MNHEY and CDR2 SVGAGI. The CDR3 region has the DNA TGTGCCAGCAGTTACCGAGGGACCCGTTATGGCTACACCTTC. It codes for CASSYRGTRYGYTF.

In DNA form, the CDR3 reads TGTGCCAGCAGTTTACGAGCCGACCCTTTAGGGAATCAGCCCCAGCATTTT. Translated: CASSLRADPLGNQPQHF. V usage is TRBV27 and J usage is TRBJ1-5; D gene unclear. Trimming removed 2 bases from V and 4 bases from J, with 18 bases in between. Looked up from germline, CDR1 is MNHEY and CDR2 is SMNVEV (reference sequence). The CDR3 contains 17 residues.

This clone showed up just once. The genes are TRBV16 and TRBJ1-1; no definite D call. Germline loops: CDR1 KGHSY, CDR2 FQNENV. The V gene lost 0 bases and the J gene lost 0 bases, with 14 bases spanning the gap. This CDR3 spans 17 amino acids. The CDR3 coding sequence is TGTGCCAGCAGCCAATCGGAGAGGAGCAGCATGAACACTGAAGCTTTCTTT. Translating gives CASSQSERSSMNTEAFF.

This clone came up many times. This chain connects TRBV19 to TRBJ1-2; the match to TRBD1 covers 8 bases. The CDR3 consists of 15 residues. Trimming took 6 bases from V and 7 from J; bases not matched to a gene: 13. Germline-derived CDR1 and CDR2 are LNHDA and SQIVND (reference sequence). The CDR3 bases are TGTGCCAGTAGGGATTATGGACAGGGTAGATCTGGCTACACCTTC. It specifies CASRDYGQGRSGYTF.

This clone was seen once. The V call is TRBV18, the J call TRBJ2-1; D is possibly TRBD1 or TRBD2 (6 bases each). The germline V gene encodes CDR1 KGHSH and CDR2 LQKENI. The V and J ends lost 2 bases and 0 bases respectively, with 17 bases between them. The CDR3 runs 18 residues. CDR3 protein: CASSPVVYRGASYNEQFF. The CDR3 nucleotides are TGTGCCAGCTCACCAGTAGTGTATAGGGGGGCCTCCTACAATGAGCAGTTCTTC.

CDR3: CASSRGLAASTDTQYF. As DNA, the CDR3 is TGCGCCAGCAGCAGGGGACTAGCGGCTAGCACAGATACGCAGTATTTT. This rearrangement joins TRBV5-1 to TRBJ2-3; 11 nucleotides agree with TRBD2. Trimming removed 4 bases from V and 0 bases from J; junction bases left unmatched: 4. This CDR3 contains 16 residues. CDR1 and CDR2 (germline): SGHRS, YFSETQ.

The DNA for the CDR3 is TGTGCTAGTGGTTTGGCCCCCCAGGGGAGTCAGCCCCAGCATTTT. As protein: CASGLAPQGSQPQHF. The chain joins TRBV12-5 to TRBJ1-5; maybe TRBD1 (6 bases). The CDR3 has 15 residues. V was pared by 1 base and J by 6 bases, with 13 bases between. Looked up from germline, CDR1 is LGHNT and CDR2 is FRNRAP.

V is TRBV2 and J is TRBJ2-5, with 7 positions matching TRBD1. J was trimmed by 0 bases and V by 2 bases; bases with no gene match: 3. Germline V gene sequence: CDR1 SNHLY, CDR2 FYNNEI. This CDR3 has 15 residues. This chain's CDR3 is CASSELGQHQETQYF. The CDR3 nucleotides are TGTGCCAGCAGTGAATTGGGACAGCACCAAGAGACCCAGTACTTC. Complete variable domain (other parts from reference TRBV2 and TRBJ2-5): EPEVTQTPSHQVTQMGQEVILRCVPISNHLYFYWYRQILGQKVEFLVSFYNNEISEKSEIFDDQFSVERPDGSNFTLKIRSTKLEDSAMYFCASSELGQHQETQYFGPGTRLLVL.

The chain uses TRBV7-2 and TRBJ1-1; D remains ambiguous. The CDR3 has 13 residues. The germline V gene has CDR1 SGHTA and CDR2 FQGNSA. The ends were cut back, 4 bases at V and 0 bases at J, with 6 bases in the middle. CDR3 nucleotide sequence: TGTGCCAGCAGCTCTCACATGAACACTGAAGCTTTCTTT. It is translated as CASSSHMNTEAFF. Together with reference TRBV7-2 and TRBJ1-1, the CDR3 gives the full variable domain: GAGVSQSPSNKVTEKGKDVELRCDPISGHTALYWYRQSLGQGLEFLIYFQGNSAPDKSGLPSDRFSAERTGGSVSTLTIQRTQQEDSAVYLCASSSHMNTEAFFGQGTRLTVV.

V is TRBV6-5 and J is TRBJ1-3; TRBD1 matches at 8 bases. CDR1 is MNHEY, CDR2 SVGAGI, per germline. This CDR3 is built from 15 residues. V lost 0 bases to trimming and J lost 9 bases; unmatched junction nucleotides: 7. The CDR3 DNA follows: TGTGCCAGCAGTTACTCGCGGACAGGGAGGAGCACCATATATTTT. Its protein product is CASSYSRTGRSTIYF.

The rearrangement joins TRBV10-1 to TRBJ1-1, with D perhaps TRBD1 (5 bases). The germline V gene has CDR1 WNHNN and CDR2 SYGVQD (reference sequence). With 3 bases removed from V and 2 bases from J, the gap between germline ends came to 13 bases. This CDR3 contains 15 residues. The CDR3 protein is CASSERGEGNTEAFF. The DNA of the CDR3 is TGCGCCAGCAGTGAAAGAGGGGAAGGTAACACTGAAGCTTTCTTT.

The chain links TRBV18 to TRBJ2-7; 8 bases agree with TRBD2. The junction had 4 bases not matched to a gene; V was cut back by 3 bases and J by 6 bases. The CDR3 runs to 13 residues. Germline CDR1 and CDR2: KGHSH and LQKENI. The DNA of the CDR3 is TGTGCCAGCTCACCCGGACTAGCAGCCGAGCAGTACTTC. Translated, it gives CASSPGLAAEQYF.

The chain joins TRBV3-1 (or the pseudogene TRBV3-2) to TRBJ1-3, with 9 bases matching TRBD1. Losses at the gene ends were 2 bases for V and 0 bases for J; bases not matched to a gene: 8. The CDR3 loop spans 18 amino acids. CDR1 is LGHDT and CDR2 is YNNKEL in the germline V gene (reference sequence). In nucleotides, the CDR3 is TGTGCCAGCAGCCAAATTTTGACAGGGGGAATCTCTGGAAACACCATATATTTT. This gives the protein CASSQILTGGISGNTIYF.

This chain links TRBV24-1 with TRBJ1-1, with D possibly being TRBD1 (5 bases). This CDR3 comprises 17 residues. The V gene's germline CDR1 is KGHDR and CDR2 SFDVKD. The ends were cut back, 4 bases at V and 0 bases at J, with 17 bases in the middle. The CDR3 reads CATSDHQGQGLNTEAFF. The CDR3 DNA is TGTGCCACCAGTGACCACCAAGGTCAGGGACTGAACACTGAAGCTTTCTTT.